The 21 T cell receptor beta chains presented below share a single source sample, sequenced in a study of T cells after yellow fever vaccination. TCRdb re-called the 5' RACE reads with MiXCR, one entry per CDR3 protein. This repertoire shows more than 350,000 distinct CDR3 sequences, under 14% found once; its top ten account for roughly 18%. The specimen was PBMCs, collected on the day of the first yellow fever vaccination. All receptors come from a man aged 18 to 30 who received the YFV17D yellow fever vaccine.

There are many counts of this clonotype. The J gene is TRBJ2-3, the V gene TRBV7-3; D ambiguous. CDR1 SGHTA and CDR2 FQGTGA come from the germline V gene. CDR3 size: 13 residues. Trimming took off 2 bases at V and 6 bases at J, with 9 bases between the two ends. Here the CDR3 reads CASSLDPPDTQYF. The CDR3 DNA follows: TGTGCCAGCAGCTTAGATCCCCCCGATACGCAGTATTTT.

This clonotype has only a few counts. The V call is TRBV12-3 or TRBV12-4, the J call TRBJ2-3, with 8 bases aligning to TRBD2. The CDR3 covers 15 residues. With V trimmed by 3 bases and J by 1 base, 3 bases remained unmatched. The CDR3 DNA reads TGTGCCAGCAGTTTTTGGCGGGGGGGCACAGATACGCAGTATTTT. Its protein is CASSFWRGGTDTQYF.

The chain is built from TRBV12-3 or TRBV12-4 and TRBJ1-1, with TRBD1 matching over 7 bases. There are 13 residues in the CDR3. V gave up 6 bases and J gave up 6 bases; unmatched junction bases: 7. This chain's CDR3 is CASRSGGSAEAFF. The DNA for the CDR3 is TGTGCCAGCAGATCAGGGGGTTCGGCTGAAGCTTTCTTT.

The chain links TRBV3-1 to TRBJ1-1; D remains unclear. This CDR3 has 11 residues. Germline V CDR1 and CDR2: LGHDT, YNNKEL (reference sequence). Trimming took off 4 bases at V and 6 bases at J, with 6 bases between the two ends. The CDR3 loop is CASSLSAEAFF. The CDR3 coding sequence is TGTGCCAGCAGCCTAAGCGCTGAAGCTTTCTTT.

The CDR3 spells CSVEEAGGQETQYF. CDR3 DNA sequence: TGCAGCGTTGAAGAAGCGGGGGGCCAAGAGACCCAGTACTTC. The rearrangement uses TRBV29-1 and TRBJ2-5, with TRBD2 identical over 9 bases. Germline CDR1 reads SQVTM; CDR2 reads ANQGSEA. V lost 0 bases, J lost 1 base, and 0 bases stayed unmatched. The CDR3 extends over 14 amino acids.

This chain connects TRBV6-1 to TRBJ2-1; D may be TRBD2 (6 bases). The length of the CDR3 is 17 residues. V gave up 5 bases and J gave up 2 bases, with 19 bases separating them. Germline assignment: CDR1 MNHNS and CDR2 SASEGT. The CDR3 DNA reads TGTGCCAGCAGTCCCGCGCTGACTAGGATAACCTACAATGAGCAGTTCTTC. It specifies CASSPALTRITYNEQFF.

This clonotype has only a few counts. The chain employs TRBV5-1 and TRBJ1-1; 9 positions agree with TRBD1. This CDR3 is 15 amino acids long. After removal of 4 bases from V and 4 bases from J, the junction contained 8 bases not matched to a gene. Germline CDR1 is SGHRS and CDR2 is YFSETQ. The DNA for the CDR3 is TGCGCCAGCAGCCTCGGACAGGGGAGTCTCACTGAAGCTTTCTTT. Translated, it gives CASSLGQGSLTEAFF.

The chain joins TRBV30 to TRBJ2-3, with TRBD1 as a possible D gene (6 bases). Germline-derived CDR1 and CDR2 are GTSNPN and SVGIG (reference sequence). The CDR3 runs 14 residues. V gave up 0 bases and J gave up 4 bases, with 11 bases separating them. DNA for the CDR3: TGTGCCTGGAGTGTACAGGGATACCCAGATACGCAGTATTTT. Translation: CAWSVQGYPDTQYF.

This clonotype showed up just a few times. The chain uses TRBV7-9 and TRBJ2-5, with no clear D. The CDR3 extends over 12 amino acids. V lost 1 base to trimming and J lost 5 bases, with 5 bases between them. Germline V gene lookup returns CDR1 SEHNR and CDR2 FQNEAQ (reference sequence). Here the CDR3 reads CASSLVHETQYF. CDR3 nucleotides: TGTGCCAGCAGCTTAGTACACGAGACCCAGTACTTC.

This clonotype was detected a few times. This chain links TRBV5-1 with TRBJ1-1; 10 bases fit TRBD1. CDR1 is SGHRS and CDR2 is YFSETQ in the germline V gene. The CDR3 spans 15 residues. Trimming took 5 bases from V and 0 from J; bases not matched to a gene: 4. CDR3 sequence: CASRPTGGMNTEAFF. DNA for the CDR3: TGCGCCAGCAGGCCGACAGGGGGCATGAACACTGAAGCTTTCTTT.

J is TRBJ1-5 and V is TRBV12-3 or TRBV12-4; D remains unclear. Trimming shortened V by 1 base and J by 7 bases, and 11 bases separated the two germline ends. The CDR3 is 14 residues long. The CDR3, as DNA: TGTGCCAGCAGTTTAGATGCGGGGTTACAGCCCCAGCATTTT. This encodes CASSLDAGLQPQHF.

This clonotype occurred a few times. The rearrangement joins TRBV30 to TRBJ1-1; D ambiguous. V lost 5 bases and J 2 bases, leaving 6 bases between the germline ends. Germline V gene sequence: CDR1 GTSNPN, CDR2 SVGIG (reference sequence). This CDR3 has 11 residues. The CDR3 region has the DNA TGTGCCTGGGAGTTTAACACTGAAGCTTTCTTT. Its protein is CAWEFNTEAFF.

The rearrangement joins TRBV20-1 to TRBJ2-3; 9 positions agree with TRBD2. V dropped 3 bases and J dropped 0; count of bases not matched to a gene: 1. Germline V CDR1 and CDR2: DFQATT, SNEGSKA (reference sequence). CDR3 length equals 14 residues. The CDR3 reads CSARRGGSTDTQYF. For the CDR3, the DNA is TGCAGTGCTAGGCGGGGGGGTAGCACAGATACGCAGTATTTT.

The table lists this clonotype with many counts. J is TRBJ2-2 and V is TRBV11-2; TRBD1 agrees at 7 bases. The CDR3 loop spans 18 amino acids. V was clipped by 2 bases and J by 3 bases; unmatched bases: 12. CDR1 and CDR2 from the germline V gene are SGHAT and FQNNGV. The CDR3: CASSLNQGVVIHTGELFF. As DNA, the CDR3 is TGTGCCAGCAGCTTAAACCAGGGGGTGGTTATTCACACCGGGGAGCTGTTTTTT.

This clonotype came up many times. The chain recombines TRBV20-1 with TRBJ1-1; the match to TRBD1 covers 7 bases. Losses at the gene ends were 0 bases for V and 7 bases for J; bases not matched to a gene: 11. The CDR3 is 15 residues long. The germline CDR1 and CDR2 sequences are DFQATT and SNEGSKA (reference sequence). The CDR3 spells CSARDPARGLDEAFF. For the CDR3, the DNA is TGCAGTGCTAGAGACCCAGCAAGGGGGCTGGATGAAGCTTTCTTT.

The J gene is TRBJ1-3, the V gene TRBV5-5; D remains ambiguous. Germline CDR1 reads SGHKS; CDR2 reads YYEKEE (reference sequence). V lost 1 base and J 4 bases, leaving 12 bases between the germline ends. The CDR3 has 15 residues. The CDR3 is CASSLIRSMGNTIYF. In nucleotides, the CDR3 is TGTGCCAGCAGCTTGATTCGCTCCATGGGAAACACCATATATTTT.

The CDR3 sequence is CASSSTGSGEQYF. CDR3 bases: TGTGCCAGCAGCTCTACAGGGTCTGGCGAGCAGTACTTC. The chain recombines TRBV7-3 with TRBJ2-7, with a possible D match to TRBD1 (6 bases). Germline V lookup: CDR1 SGHTA, CDR2 FQGTGA. The V end lost 4 bases, the J end lost 6 bases, and 13 bases lay between the germline ends. This CDR3 is 13 amino acids long.

The genes are TRBV4-3 and TRBJ1-2; 11 bases line up with TRBD1. The CDR3 contains 17 residues. The V segment lost 0 bases and the J segment 0 bases; nucleotides outside the gene matches: 3. CDR1 is LGHNA, CDR2 YSLEER, per germline. The CDR3 DNA reads TGCGCCAGCAGCCAAGAGGGACAGGGGGGTTCTAACTATGGCTACACCTTC. It codes for CASSQEGQGGSNYGYTF.

This clonotype has just a few counts. CDR3 in DNA: TGTGCCAGTAGTGAGGGGCAGGGGGCCACAGATACGCAGTATTTT. It yields the protein CASSEGQGATDTQYF. The chain recombines TRBV19 with TRBJ2-3; 8 nucleotides match TRBD1. Germline V gene sequence: CDR1 LNHDA, CDR2 SQIVND (reference sequence). V lost 5 bases, J lost 2 bases, and 6 bases stayed unmatched. The CDR3 is 15 amino acids.

This clonotype was picked up a small number of times. The gene calls are TRBV28 and TRBJ2-3; 8 nucleotides align to TRBD1. This CDR3 spans 15 amino acids. Germline V gives CDR1 MDHEN, CDR2 SYDVKM. V was pared by 5 bases and J by 0 bases, with 4 bases of the junction left unmatched. The CDR3 protein is CASSAPGGSTDTQYF. The CDR3 DNA sequence: TGTGCCAGCAGTGCCCCAGGGGGCAGCACAGATACGCAGTATTTT.

This chain uses TRBV7-2 with TRBJ2-7; tentatively, D is TRBD1 (6 bases). The germline V gene encodes CDR1 SGHTA and CDR2 FQGNSA. CDR3 length: 14 amino acids. Trimming took off 2 bases at V and 2 bases at J, with 10 bases between the two ends. The CDR3: CASSLLDRTYEQYF. Here the CDR3 DNA reads TGTGCCAGCAGCTTATTGGACAGAACCTACGAGCAGTACTTC. The full variable domain, in which reference TRBV7-2 and TRBJ2-7 provide the parts outside the CDR3, is GAGVSQSPSNKVTEKGKDVELRCDPISGHTALYWYRQSLGQGLEFLIYFQGNSAPDKSGLPSDRFSAERTGGSVSTLTIQRTQQEDSAVYLCASSLLDRTYEQYFGPGTRLTVT.